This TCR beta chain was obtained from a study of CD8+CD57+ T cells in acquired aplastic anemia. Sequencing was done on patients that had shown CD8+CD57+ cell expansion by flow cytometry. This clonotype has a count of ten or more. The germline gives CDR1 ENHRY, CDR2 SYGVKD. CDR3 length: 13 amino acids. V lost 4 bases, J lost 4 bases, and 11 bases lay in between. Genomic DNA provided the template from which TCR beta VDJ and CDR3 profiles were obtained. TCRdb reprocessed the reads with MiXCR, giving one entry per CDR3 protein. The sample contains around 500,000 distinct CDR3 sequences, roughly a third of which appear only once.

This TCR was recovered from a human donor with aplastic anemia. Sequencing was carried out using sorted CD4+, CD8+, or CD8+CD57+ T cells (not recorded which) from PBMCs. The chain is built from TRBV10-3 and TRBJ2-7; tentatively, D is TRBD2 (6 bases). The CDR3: CAISGQGGYEQYF. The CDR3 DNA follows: TGTGCCATCAGTGGGCAGGGAGGTTACGAGCAGTACTTC.